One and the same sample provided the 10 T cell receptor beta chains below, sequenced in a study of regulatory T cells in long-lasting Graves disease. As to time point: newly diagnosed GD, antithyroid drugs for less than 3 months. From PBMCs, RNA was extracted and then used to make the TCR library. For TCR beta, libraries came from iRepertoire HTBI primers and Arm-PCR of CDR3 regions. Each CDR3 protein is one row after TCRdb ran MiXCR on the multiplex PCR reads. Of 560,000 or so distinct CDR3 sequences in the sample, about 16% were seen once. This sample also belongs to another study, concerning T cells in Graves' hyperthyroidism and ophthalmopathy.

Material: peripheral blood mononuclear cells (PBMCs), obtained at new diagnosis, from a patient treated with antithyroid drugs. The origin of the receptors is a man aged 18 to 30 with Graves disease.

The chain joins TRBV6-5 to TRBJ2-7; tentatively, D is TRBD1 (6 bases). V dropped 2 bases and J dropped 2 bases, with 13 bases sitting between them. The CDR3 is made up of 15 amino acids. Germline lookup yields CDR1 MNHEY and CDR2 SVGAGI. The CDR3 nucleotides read TGTGCCAGCAGTTACCTAACAGGGAGAACCTACGAGCAGTACTTC. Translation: CASSYLTGRTYEQYF.

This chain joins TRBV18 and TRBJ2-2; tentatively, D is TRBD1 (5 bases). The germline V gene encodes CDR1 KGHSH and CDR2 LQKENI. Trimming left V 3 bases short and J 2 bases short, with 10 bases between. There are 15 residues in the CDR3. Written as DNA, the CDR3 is TGTGCCAGCTCACCTCGGACACTTAACACCGGGGAGCTGTTTTTT. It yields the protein CASSPRTLNTGELFF. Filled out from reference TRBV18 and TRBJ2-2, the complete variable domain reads NAGVMQNPRHLVRRRGQEARLRCSPMKGHSHVYWYRQLPEEGLKFMVYLQKENIIDESGMPKERFSAEFPKEGPSILRIQQVVRGDSAAYFCASSPRTLNTGELFFGEGSRLTVL.

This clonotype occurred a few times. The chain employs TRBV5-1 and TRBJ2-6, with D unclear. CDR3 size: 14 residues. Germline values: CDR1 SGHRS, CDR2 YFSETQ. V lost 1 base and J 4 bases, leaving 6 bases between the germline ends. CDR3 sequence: CASSLTTGANVLTF. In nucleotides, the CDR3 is TGCGCCAGCAGCTTGACAACCGGGGCCAACGTCCTGACTTTC.

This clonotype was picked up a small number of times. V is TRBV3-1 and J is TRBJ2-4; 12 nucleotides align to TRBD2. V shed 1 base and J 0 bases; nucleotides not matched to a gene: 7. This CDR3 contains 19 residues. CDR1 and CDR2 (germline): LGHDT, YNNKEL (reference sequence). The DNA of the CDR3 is TGTGCCAGCAGCCAAGGCCATCCTAGCGGGAGGGTAGCCAAAAACATTCAGTACTTC. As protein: CASSQGHPSGRVAKNIQYF.

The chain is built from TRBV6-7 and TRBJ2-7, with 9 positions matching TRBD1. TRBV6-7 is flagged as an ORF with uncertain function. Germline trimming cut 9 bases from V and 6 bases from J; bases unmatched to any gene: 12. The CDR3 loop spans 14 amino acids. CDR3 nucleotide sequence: TGTGCCAGACCGGACCAGGACAGGGGAAGCGAGCAGTACTTC. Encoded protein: CARPDQDRGSEQYF.

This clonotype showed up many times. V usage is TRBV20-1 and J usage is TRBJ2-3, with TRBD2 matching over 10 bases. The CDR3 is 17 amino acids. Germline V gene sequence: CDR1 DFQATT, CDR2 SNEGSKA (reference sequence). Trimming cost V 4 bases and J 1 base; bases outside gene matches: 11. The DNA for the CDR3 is TGCAGTGCTAAACACCCGGGACTAGCGTCCCGCACAGATACGCAGTATTTT. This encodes CSAKHPGLASRTDTQYF.

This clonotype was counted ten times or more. The CDR3 DNA is TGTGCCAGCAGCATGGGACAGGTAAACACTGAAGCTTTCTTT. This gives the protein CASSMGQVNTEAFF. The chain carries TRBV11-3 and TRBJ1-1, with 8 bases lining up with TRBD1. J was trimmed by 2 bases and V by 5 bases; bases with no gene match: 4. The CDR3 contains 14 residues. Germline-derived CDR1 and CDR2 are SGHNT and YENEEA.

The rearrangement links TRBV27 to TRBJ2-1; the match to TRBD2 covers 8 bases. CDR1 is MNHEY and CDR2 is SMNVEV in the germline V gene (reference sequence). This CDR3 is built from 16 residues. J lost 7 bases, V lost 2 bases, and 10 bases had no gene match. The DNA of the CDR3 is TGTGCCAGCAGTTTAGTGAGGGGCGGACTAGCAAATGAGCAGTTCTTC. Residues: CASSLVRGGLANEQFF.

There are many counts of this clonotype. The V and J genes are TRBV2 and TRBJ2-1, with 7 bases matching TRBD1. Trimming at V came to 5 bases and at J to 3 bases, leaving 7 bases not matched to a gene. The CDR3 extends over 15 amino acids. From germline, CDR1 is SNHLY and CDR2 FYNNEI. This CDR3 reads CASSTGTAYYNEQFF. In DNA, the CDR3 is TGTGCCAGCAGTACCGGGACAGCCTACTACAATGAGCAGTTCTTC.

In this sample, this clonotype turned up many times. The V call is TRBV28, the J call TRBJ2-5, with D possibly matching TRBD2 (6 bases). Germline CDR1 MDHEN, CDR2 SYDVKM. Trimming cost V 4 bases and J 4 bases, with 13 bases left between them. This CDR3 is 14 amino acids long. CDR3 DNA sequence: TGTGCCAGCAGTTCGTACGGGAGTGGAGAGACCCAGTACTTC. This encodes CASSSYGSGETQYF. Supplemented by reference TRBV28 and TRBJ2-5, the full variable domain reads DVKVTQSSRYLVKRTGEKVFLECVQDMDHENMFWYRQDPGLGLRLIYFSYDVKMKEKGDIPEGYSVSREKKERFSLILESASTNQTSMYLCASSSYGSGETQYFGPGTRLLVL.